This TCR beta chain comes out of a study of tumor-infiltrating T cells and Merkel cell polyomavirus. Across the study: The study examined CD8+ T cells specific for the Merkel cell polyomavirus KLL epitope. Chemotherapy, radiation and immunotherapies were given, not standardized across patients. Study outcomes and limitations: The study's small sample size is a limitation. MCC-specific survival improved with 1.9-18% versus about 0-0.15% intratumoral KLL-specific T cells.

All patients' tumors stained robustly positive for Merkel cell polyomavirus Large T antigen by immunohistochemistry. Germline V lookup: CDR1 SNHLY, CDR2 FYNNEI. V was clipped by 2 bases and J by 4 bases, with 6 bases between them. The CDR3 contains 13 residues. About this clone itself: Its specificity is unknown.

The assay was immunoSEQ multiplex PCR, and TCRdb's table has in-frame clones only and misses some. The sample records 24,000 or so clones, approximately 90% being singletons. This sequence was found in a man in his forties or fifties with Merkel cell carcinoma. V gene TRBV2 combines with J gene TRBJ1-5; a possible D gene is TRBD1 (6 bases). Sequenced material: lymph node tissue. CDR3 region: CASSEQGNQPQHF. The CDR3 coding sequence is TGTGCCAGCAGTGAACAGGGGAATCAGCCCCAGCATTTT.